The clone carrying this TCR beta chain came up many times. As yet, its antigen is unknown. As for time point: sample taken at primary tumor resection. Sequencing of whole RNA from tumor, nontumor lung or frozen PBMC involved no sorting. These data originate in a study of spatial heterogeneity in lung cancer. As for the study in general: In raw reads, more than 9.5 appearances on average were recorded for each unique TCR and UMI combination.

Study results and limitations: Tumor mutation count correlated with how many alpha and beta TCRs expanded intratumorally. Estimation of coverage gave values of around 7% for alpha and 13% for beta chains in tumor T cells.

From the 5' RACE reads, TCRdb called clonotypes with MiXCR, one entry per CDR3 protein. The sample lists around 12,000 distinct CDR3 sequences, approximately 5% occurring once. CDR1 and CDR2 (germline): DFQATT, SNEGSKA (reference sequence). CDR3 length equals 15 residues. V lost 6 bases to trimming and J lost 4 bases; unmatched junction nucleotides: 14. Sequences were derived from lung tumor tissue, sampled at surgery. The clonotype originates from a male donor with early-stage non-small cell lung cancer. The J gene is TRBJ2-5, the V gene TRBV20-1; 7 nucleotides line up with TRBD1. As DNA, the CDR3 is TGCAGTGCCCTCCCCGGGCAGGGGGTCGGAGAGACCCAGTACTTC. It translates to CSALPGQGVGETQYF.